The rows below give T cell receptor beta chains drawn from one sample of a study of blood T cell repertoires in COVID-19. Only in-frame clones appear in the TCRdb table, and some are missing; sequencing was by immunoSEQ multiplex PCR. The sample has a few hundred thousand clones; 88% are singletons. The sequenced sample was PBMCs or T cells enriched from blood (not recorded which). The source of these receptors is a woman in her twenties or thirties who had been exposed to COVID-19. The CDR3 runs from the conserved cysteine through the conserved F or W. The order of the fields is D gene, clone size, V gene, J gene, CDR3 DNA, CDR3 protein. D genes are given only for firm matches. Expanded clones are given a class, and other clones once, few, many or no size at all.

d_gene: TRBD1
abundance: NA
v_gene: TRBV28
j_gene: TRBJ1-6
CDR3nt: TGTGCCAGCAGACCACAGGGGGCGACGGGTTCACCCCTCCACTTT
CDR3aa: CASRPQGATGSPLHF

d_gene: NA
abundance: NA
v_gene: TRBV7-2
j_gene: TRBJ1-2
CDR3nt: TGTGCCAGCAGCTTAGGGACAGCTAGACATGGCTACACCTTC
CDR3aa: CASSLGTARHGYTF

d_gene: NA
abundance: NA
v_gene: TRBV4-1
j_gene: TRBJ1-2
CDR3nt: TGCGCCAGCAGCCAAGGGACAGACTATGGCTACACCTTC
CDR3aa: CASSQGTDYGYTF

d_gene: NA
abundance: few
v_gene: TRBV11-2
j_gene: TRBJ2-7
CDR3nt: TGTGCCAGCAGCTTAGGAGAGTGGGCGGACAGTGGGACCTACGAGCAGTACTTC
CDR3aa: CASSLGEWADSGTYEQYF

d_gene: TRBD2
abundance: once
v_gene: TRBV3-1/TRBV3-2
j_gene: TRBJ2-2
CDR3nt: TGTGCCAGCAGCCAAGCCAGCGGGAGGGCCAGTGAAACCGGGGAGCTGTTTTTT
CDR3aa: CASSQASGRASETGELFF

d_gene: TRBD2
abundance: NA
v_gene: TRBV12-3/TRBV12-4
j_gene: TRBJ2-1
CDR3nt: TGTGCCAGCAGTTTAGGCGGGAGCTATGAGCAGTTCTTC
CDR3aa: CASSLGGSYEQFF

d_gene: NA
abundance: many
v_gene: TRBV4-2
j_gene: TRBJ2-2
CDR3nt: TGTGCCAGCAGCCAAGGCGGGGAAGTCGGGGAGCTGTTTTTT
CDR3aa: CASSQGGEVGELFF

d_gene: NA
abundance: NA
v_gene: TRBV6-5
j_gene: TRBJ1-1
CDR3nt: TGTGCCAGCAGAACTCGGAGCACTGAAGCTTTCTTT
CDR3aa: CASRTRSTEAFF

d_gene: NA
abundance: NA
v_gene: TRBV25-1
j_gene: TRBJ2-3
CDR3nt: TGTGCCAGCAGTTTCGCACGGGATACGCAGTATTTT
CDR3aa: CASSFARDTQYF

d_gene: NA
abundance: NA
v_gene: TRBV10-2
j_gene: TRBJ1-6
CDR3nt: TGCGCCAGCAGCGACACCTTTGAGTCCCTCCACTTT
CDR3aa: CASSDTFESLHF